This entry lists 30 T cell receptor beta chains sequenced from one sample in a study of blood T cell repertoires in COVID-19. Profiled with immunoSEQ multiplex PCR; TCRdb holds only in-frame clones, not every one. Of around 240,000 clones in the sample, around four fifths were seen once. Sample: peripheral blood. The receptors derive from a woman at least 80 years old with acute or convalescent COVID-19.

This clone was seen only a few times. The same CDR3 can be traced to other DNA sequences in this sample. V usage is TRBV7-2 and J usage is TRBJ1-2; 8 positions agree with TRBD1. The CDR3 consists of 14 residues. V lost 4 bases to trimming and J lost 7 bases; unmatched junction nucleotides: 8. Germline V gene lookup returns CDR1 SGHTA and CDR2 FQGNSA. In nucleotides, the CDR3 is TGTGCCAGCAGCTCACCAGGGGGCGCATTTGGCTACACCTTC. Its protein is CASSSPGGAFGYTF.

The chain couples TRBV2 to TRBJ1-1; a possible D gene is TRBD1 (5 bases). The V end was cut by 3 bases, the J end by 3 bases, with 11 bases between. The germline CDR1 and CDR2 sequences are SNHLY and FYNNEI. The CDR3 loop spans 14 amino acids. CDR3 region: CASSEEGADTEAFF. In DNA, the CDR3 is TGTGCCAGCAGTGAGGAAGGGGCGGACACTGAAGCTTTCTTT.

This clone is a singleton in its sample. The gene calls are TRBV29-1 and TRBJ2-7, with 12 nucleotides matching TRBD2. The length of the CDR3 is 15 residues. V shed 6 bases and J 4 bases; nucleotides not matched to a gene: 10. Germline CDR1 and CDR2: SQVTM and ANQGSEA. DNA for the CDR3: TGCAGCGTCGTGGCGACTAGCGGGAGTGCTTACGAGCAGTACTTC. Amino acids: CSVVATSGSAYEQYF.

The chain employs TRBV30 and TRBJ2-7; a weak D match, TRBD2 (6 bases). This CDR3 region has 13 residues. The ends were cut back, 2 bases at V and 2 bases at J, with 10 bases in the middle. The V gene's germline CDR1 is GTSNPN and CDR2 SVGIG (reference sequence). This chain's CDR3 is CAWSRGNPYEQYF. CDR3 DNA: TGTGCCTGGAGTCGGGGGAATCCCTACGAGCAGTACTTC.

The gene calls are TRBV14 and TRBJ2-1; 9 positions match TRBD2. Germline CDR1 and CDR2: SGHDN and FVKESK. This CDR3 is 17 amino acids long. The V gene end was trimmed by 0 bases and the J gene end by 6 bases; junction bases not matched to a gene: 9. The CDR3 sequence is CASSQDTWLAGFNEQFF. In nucleotides, the CDR3 is TGTGCCAGCAGCCAAGATACGTGGCTAGCGGGATTCAATGAGCAGTTCTTC.

Details on this clone: Other DNA sequences in the same sample also yield this CDR3. J is TRBJ2-5 and V is TRBV24-1; a possible D gene is TRBD1 (6 bases). Germline V gives CDR1 KGHDR, CDR2 SFDVKD. This CDR3 region has 13 residues. The germline V and J ends were trimmed by 9 bases and 0 bases, with 10 bases remaining between them. This chain's CDR3 is CATAGTNQETQYF. CDR3 DNA: TGTGCCACCGCCGGGACAAACCAAGAGACCCAGTACTTC.

J is TRBJ2-4 and V is TRBV10-3; 8 bases line up with TRBD2. V lost 0 bases, J lost 15 bases, and 4 bases stayed unmatched. The CDR3 consists of 12 residues. Germline loops: CDR1 ENHRY, CDR2 SYGVKD. CDR3 in DNA: TGTGCCATCAGTGAGTCGAACAGCGGGAGGTACTTC. Protein sequence: CAISESNSGRYF.

The J gene is TRBJ2-7, the V gene TRBV5-1; D is possibly TRBD1 (6 bases). Trimming pared 1 base from V and 3 bases from J, leaving 11 bases between. The CDR3 extends over 14 amino acids. The germline V gene has CDR1 SGHRS and CDR2 YFSETQ. Here the CDR3 DNA reads TGCGCCAGCAGCTTGATGGTCAGGGGCTACGAGCAGTACTTC. Its translation is CASSLMVRGYEQYF.

V usage is TRBV5-6 and J usage is TRBJ2-5, with 8 bases lining up with TRBD2. Trimming took 3 bases from V and 4 from J; bases not matched to a gene: 11. The CDR3 totals 16 residues. Germline V gene sequence: CDR1 SGHDT, CDR2 YYEEEE. The CDR3 DNA follows: TGTGCCAGCAGCTCCCCCCCCAGCGGGAGTGGAGAGACCCAGTACTTC. The encoded protein is CASSSPPSGSGETQYF.

V usage is TRBV5-4 and J usage is TRBJ2-5, with 7 bases lining up with TRBD1. V shed 4 bases and J 5 bases; nucleotides not matched to a gene: 8. Looked up from germline, CDR1 is SGHNT and CDR2 is YYREEE (reference sequence). This CDR3 is 14 amino acids long. CDR3 sequence reads: CASSESGRGETQYF. DNA for the CDR3: TGTGCCAGCAGCGAATCTGGCAGGGGGGAGACCCAGTACTTC.

The chain employs TRBV2 and TRBJ2-5; 7 bases align to TRBD1. Trimming cost V 4 bases and J 5 bases; bases outside gene matches: 7. Looked up from germline, CDR1 is SNHLY and CDR2 is FYNNEI. CDR3 length equals 14 residues. In DNA form, the CDR3 reads TGTGCCAGCAGTGGAACAGGGGTCCCCGAGACCCAGTACTTC. It encodes CASSGTGVPETQYF.

The rearrangement uses TRBV12-3 or TRBV12-4 and TRBJ2-2, with D tentatively TRBD1 (6 bases). Trimming removed 6 bases from V and 1 base from J, with 6 bases in between. The CDR3 extends over 13 amino acids. For the CDR3, the DNA is TGTGCCAGCAGGGGACAGAACACCGGGGAGCTGTTTTTT. Residues: CASRGQNTGELFF.

The chain combines TRBV10-3 with TRBJ1-1; 9 nucleotides align to TRBD1. V lost 5 bases and J lost 4; bases outside the gene matches: 2. Germline CDR1 and CDR2: ENHRY and SYGVKD. The CDR3 has 13 amino acids. In DNA form, the CDR3 reads TGTGCCATCAGTCCGGGACAGGGCACTGAAGCTTTCTTT. Translation: CAISPGQGTEAFF.

The chain combines TRBV4-2 with TRBJ2-5, with 10 bases lining up with TRBD2. The CDR3 length is 17 residues. Trimming removed 3 bases from V and 4 bases from J; junction bases left unmatched: 11. The V gene's germline CDR1 is LGHNA and CDR2 YNFKEQ. CDR3 residues: CASSQAIAGGARETQYF. The CDR3 DNA sequence: TGTGCCAGCAGCCAGGCTATAGCGGGGGGTGCTCGAGAGACCCAGTACTTC.

This chain uses TRBV7-2 with TRBJ1-2, with 9 bases that match TRBD1. V trimming: 4 bases; J trimming: 2 bases; junction bases outside the gene matches: 5. The CDR3 totals 15 residues. CDR1 is SGHTA, CDR2 FQGNSA, per germline. In nucleotides, the CDR3 is TGTGCCAGCAGCTCGGGACAGGGCGCCAACTATGGCTACACCTTC. Translated: CASSSGQGANYGYTF.

The chain recombines TRBV4-3 with TRBJ1-4, with 7 bases matching TRBD1. V shed 1 base, J shed 8 bases, and the junction held 7 bases outside the gene matches. This CDR3 has 15 amino acids. CDR1 and CDR2 (germline): LGHNA, YSLEER. DNA for the CDR3: TGCGCCAGCAGCCAAGGCGACAGGGCTTCGGAAAAACTGTTTTTT. Translation gives CASSQGDRASEKLFF.

V is TRBV27 and J is TRBJ1-3; 9 nucleotides agree with TRBD1. Germline-derived CDR1 and CDR2 are MNHEY and SMNVEV (reference sequence). This CDR3 spans 17 amino acids. J was trimmed by 8 bases and V by 5 bases; bases with no gene match: 16. CDR3 loop: CASSPYRGLGQEDTIYF. The CDR3 DNA reads as TGTGCCAGCAGTCCCTACAGGGGGCTGGGACAGGAAGACACCATATATTTT.

The CDR3 reads CASSLDRGWPQHF. The CDR3 region has the DNA TGTGCCAGCAGCCTGGACAGGGGCTGGCCCCAGCATTTT. The chain combines TRBV5-6 with TRBJ1-5; 9 bases align to TRBD1. This CDR3 contains 13 residues. CDR1 and CDR2 from the germline V gene are SGHDT and YYEEEE. After removal of 4 bases from V and 9 bases from J, the junction contained 5 bases not matched to a gene.

The chain combines TRBV18 with TRBJ2-1, with TRBD1 matching 10 bases. V lost 6 bases and J lost 8; bases outside the gene matches: 4. The CDR3 extends over 13 amino acids. Germline-derived CDR1 and CDR2 are KGHSH and LQKENI. The CDR3 coding sequence is TGTGCCAGCTCCCTGGGGACAGGGGATGAGCAGTTCTTC. It encodes CASSLGTGDEQFF.

The rearrangement uses TRBV5-1 and TRBJ2-3; tentatively, D is TRBD2 (6 bases). The CDR3 has 15 residues. Germline V gene sequence: CDR1 SGHRS, CDR2 YFSETQ. The germline V and J ends were trimmed by 4 bases and 6 bases, with 18 bases remaining between them. In DNA form, the CDR3 reads TGCGCCAGCAGCGAAACTAGCCTGGGGTCTGATACGCAGTATTTT. It specifies CASSETSLGSDTQYF. Full variable domain (remainder filled in from reference TRBV5-1 and TRBJ2-3): KAGVTQTPRYLIKTRGQQVTLSCSPISGHRSVSWYQQTPGQGLQFLFEYFSETQRNKGNFPGRFSGRQFSNSRSEMNVSTLELGDSALYLCASSETSLGSDTQYFGPGTRLTVL.

CDR3 sequence reads: CASSPDDSSGNTIYF. CDR3 DNA: TGTGCCAGCTCACCAGACGACAGTTCTGGAAACACCATATATTTT. The chain recombines TRBV18 with TRBJ1-3, with D possibly being TRBD1 (5 bases). Germline lookup yields CDR1 KGHSH and CDR2 LQKENI. CDR3 length: 15 residues. Trimming pared 2 bases from V and 1 base from J, leaving 9 bases between.

The chain joins TRBV4-3 to TRBJ1-5; 7 bases are shared with TRBD1. The CDR3 runs 15 residues. V shed 0 bases, J shed 8 bases, and the junction held 7 bases outside the gene matches. CDR1 and CDR2 (germline): LGHNA, YSLEER. CDR3 DNA sequence: TGCGCCAGCAGCCAAGACCGACAGGGACAAAAGCCCCAGCATTTT. Its translation: CASSQDRQGQKPQHF.

This clone turned up a few times. The V gene is TRBV4-2, the J gene TRBJ2-2; D is ambiguous. Trimming took off 4 bases at V and 2 bases at J, with 2 bases between the two ends. The CDR3 consists of 12 residues. CDR1 and CDR2 from the germline V gene are LGHNA and YNFKEQ. In DNA, the CDR3 is TGTGCCAGCAGCCTAAACACCGGGGAGCTGTTTTTT. Its protein product is CASSLNTGELFF.

The rearrangement uses TRBV5-4 and TRBJ1-4; 7 positions agree with TRBD1. CDR1 is SGHNT and CDR2 is YYREEE in the germline V gene (reference sequence). V was pared by 4 bases and J by 5 bases, with 5 bases of the junction left unmatched. The CDR3 has 14 residues. The CDR3 loop reads CASSGGTVNEKLFF. The DNA for the CDR3 is TGTGCCAGCAGCGGGGGGACAGTGAATGAAAAACTGTTTTTT.

The genes are TRBV29-1 and TRBJ1-2; 8 positions agree with TRBD1. The length of the CDR3 is 12 residues. Germline loops: CDR1 SQVTM, CDR2 ANQGSEA. J gave up 8 bases and V 3 bases, and 5 bases lay outside the gene matches. The CDR3, as DNA: TGCAGCGTTGACCAGGGGGCCGCAGGCTACACCTTC. This encodes CSVDQGAAGYTF. The full variable domain, in which reference TRBV29-1 and TRBJ1-2 provide the parts outside the CDR3, is SAVISQKPSRDICQRGTSLTIQCQVDSQVTMMFWYRQQPGQSLTLIATANQGSEATYESGFVIDKFPISRPNLTFSTLTVSNMSPEDSSIYLCSVDQGAAGYTFGSGTRLTVV.

The CDR3: CASSIGTGGPYEQYF. The DNA of the CDR3 is TGTGCCAGTAGTATTGGGACAGGGGGCCCCTACGAGCAGTACTTC. The genes are TRBV19 and TRBJ2-7; 12 nucleotides match TRBD1. J was trimmed by 2 bases and V by 3 bases; bases with no gene match: 2. Germline V gene data show CDR1 as LNHDA and CDR2 as SQIVND (reference sequence). The CDR3 length is 15 residues.

This CDR3 is CASSPSAGSGNTIYF. The CDR3 bases are TGTGCCAGCTCACCATCCGCGGGCTCTGGAAACACCATATATTTT. The rearrangement links TRBV18 to TRBJ1-3; D remains unclear. Trimming took 2 bases from V and 0 from J, leaving 8 bases between them. Germline loops: CDR1 KGHSH, CDR2 LQKENI. The CDR3 runs to 15 residues. The full variable domain, its missing parts supplied by reference TRBV18 and TRBJ1-3, is NAGVMQNPRHLVRRRGQEARLRCSPMKGHSHVYWYRQLPEEGLKFMVYLQKENIIDESGMPKERFSAEFPKEGPSILRIQQVVRGDSAAYFCASSPSAGSGNTIYFGEGSWLTVV.

This clone has a handful of counts. The gene calls are TRBV9 and TRBJ2-1; 12 nucleotides agree with TRBD2. Looked up from germline, CDR1 is SGDLS and CDR2 is YYNGEE. V was pared by 0 bases and J by 5 bases, with 3 bases of the junction left unmatched. This CDR3 has 16 amino acids. The CDR3 loop is CASSVASGRAHNEQFF. CDR3 bases: TGTGCCAGCAGCGTAGCTAGCGGGAGGGCCCACAATGAGCAGTTCTTC.

This clone was picked up one time. The genes are TRBV7-2 and TRBJ1-3; no clear D. There are 16 residues in the CDR3. CDR1 and CDR2 from the germline V gene are SGHTA and FQGNSA. Trimming removed 1 base from V and 0 bases from J, with 10 bases in between. The CDR3 sequence is CASSLEAPRSGNTIYF. The DNA of the CDR3 is TGTGCCAGCAGCTTAGAAGCCCCCCGCTCTGGAAACACCATATATTTT.

The J gene is TRBJ2-3, the V gene TRBV6-6; no firm D call. Germline lookup yields CDR1 MNHNY and CDR2 SVGAGI (reference sequence). CDR3 length: 12 residues. Trimming left V 2 bases short and J 3 bases short, with 3 bases between. The CDR3 region is CASSYLTDTQYF. Written as DNA, the CDR3 is TGTGCCAGCAGTTACCTTACAGATACGCAGTATTTT.